This TCR beta chain was captured by sequencing in a study of T cells in Graves' hyperthyroidism and ophthalmopathy. The germline CDR1 and CDR2 sequences are SGHRS and YFSETQ. The junction had 8 bases not matched to a gene; V was cut back by 3 bases and J by 5 bases. CDR3 length equals 14 residues. As regards this clonotype: The antigen is not known.

Authors of the study amplified TCR beta CDR3 regions from RNA transcripts. Carried out on the TCR CDR3, a first-round RT-PCR used the HTBI primer set. TCRdb passed the multiplex PCR reads through MiXCR, listing each CDR3 protein once. The sample lists approximately 410,000 distinct CDR3 sequences; over 12% were seen once. General study points: It was a median about 6.5 months before onset that the model predicted ophthalmopathy.

V and J are TRBV5-1 and TRBJ2-7; 7 bases match TRBD1. This sequence originates from a man younger than 30 with Graves' ophthalmopathy. The material sequenced was blood. Here the CDR3 reads CASSSATGFHEQYF. The DNA for the CDR3 is TGCGCCAGCAGCTCGGCGACAGGGTTCCACGAGCAGTACTTC.